This T cell receptor (beta chain) was captured by sequencing in a study of CD8 T cells in Susac syndrome. Study-wide points: The authors acknowledged that their TCR sequencing and HLA analysis involved a relatively small number of individuals.

Random hexamers served to reverse transcribe roughly 0.45 to 1 ug RNA. By means of immunoSEQ multiplex PCR, TCR beta CDR3 spanning 54 Vbeta and 13 Jbeta underwent amplification. Via MiXCR, TCRdb re-called the immunoSEQ multiplex PCR reads, giving one row per CDR3 protein. The table shows a few hundred thousand distinct CDR3 sequences, with approximately 85% occurring only once. TCR beta was sequenced from blood CD8+ and CD4+ T cells. Deletions cut 4 bases from V and 0 bases from J, with 16 bases between. Germline V gene sequence: CDR1 MNHEY, CDR2 SVGAGI. CDR3 size: 17 residues. On this clonotype itself: The antigen remains undetermined.

The chain recombines TRBV6-5 with TRBJ1-3; the D gene is possibly TRBD1 (5 bases). This sequence was found in a human donor with multiple sclerosis. The sequencing input was CD8+ T cells from PBMCs. The CDR3 is CASSSLEGLYSGNTIYF. The CDR3 region has the DNA TGTGCCAGCAGTTCCCTCGAGGGACTGTACTCTGGAAACACCATATATTTT.